The clone carrying this T cell receptor (beta chain) was observed a few times. The data belong to a study of blood T cell repertoires in COVID-19. This table comes from immunoSEQ multiplex PCR, and its TCRdb copy is limited to in-frame clones, with some not included. In the table there are 400,000 to 550,000 clones, about 85% of which are singletons. This CDR3 region has 13 residues. The V gene's germline CDR1 is GTSNPN and CDR2 SVGIG (reference sequence). Unmatched junction bases numbered 1, after V lost 3 bases and J lost 3 bases. The receptor comes from a woman aged 18-29 years with acute COVID-19. The chain uses TRBV30 and TRBJ1-4, with 7 positions matching TRBD1. Material: PBMCs or T cells enriched from blood (not recorded which). CDR3 residues: CAWRDRANEKLFF. CDR3 sequence (DNA): TGTGCCTGGAGAGACAGGGCTAATGAAAAACTGTTTTTT. The full variable domain, completed using reference TRBV30 and TRBJ1-4, is SQTIHQWPATLVQPVGSPLSLECTVEGTSNPNLYWYRQAAGRGLQLLFYSVGIGQISSEVPQNLSASRPQDRQFILSSKKLLLSDSGFYLCAWRDRANEKLFFGSGTQLSVL.